The clone carrying this T cell receptor beta chain was counted between two and nine times. The data belong to a study of response to subunit inactivated influenza vaccine. This CDR3 has 14 amino acids. Germline V lookup: CDR1 SGDLS, CDR2 YYNGEE. The trim removed 7 bases at V and 6 bases at J, leaving 10 bases unmatched. Using its own MiXCR run on the RT-PCR reads, TCRdb lists one record per CDR3 protein. The table shows around 600,000 distinct CDR3 sequences, with about 11% occurring only once. These same records also appear under a second study, on T cells expressing NK-cell markers. This second report adds: TCR beta cDNA was made by 5'RACE template switching with UMIs.

Sequencing was performed on PBMCs from blood, taken on the day of vaccination. The V gene is TRBV9, the J gene TRBJ2-3, with 8 nucleotides matching TRBD2. The clonotype comes from a man aged 45-60 years who received an inactivated influenza vaccine. The CDR3 here is CASGLAGGDDTQYF. Written as DNA, the CDR3 is TGTGCCAGCGGGTTAGCCGGGGGGGATGATACGCAGTATTTT.